This T cell receptor (beta chain) was profiled in a study of blood T cell repertoires in COVID-19. Turning to the study itself: From the United States, Italy and Spain came samples of acute and convalescent COVID-19. T cells, B-cell-depleted T cells, or PBMCs provided the cDNA or gDNA that served as material.

V lost 8 bases to trimming and J lost 0 bases, with 17 bases between them. The CDR3 has 16 amino acids. CDR1 is LNHDA and CDR2 is SQIVND in the germline V gene (reference sequence). The authors' processing: Reference gene primer amplification in the assay estimated nucleated cell counts. Sequenced by immunoSEQ multiplex PCR; TCRdb stores in-frame clones only, minus some. V, J and clone size are those of that table, while D and trimming were read from the DNA. The sample holds around 150,000 clones, 75% to 90% seen once. The material sequenced was peripheral blood. This receptor was identified in a woman over 75 with active or convalescent COVID-19. The chain has TRBV19 and TRBJ1-3, with D possibly TRBD1 on 5 matching bases. CDR3 protein: CASSFLQATSGNTIYF. The CDR3 DNA follows: TGTGCCAGTTCCTTCCTACAGGCCACCTCTGGAAACACCATATATTTT.